These 7 T cell receptor beta chains share one sample of origin, sequenced in a study of cytomegalovirus exposure and HLA in healthy donors. The PCR had 60 Vbeta and 13 Jbeta primers. The method was immunoSEQ multiplex PCR; TCRdb's version includes in-frame clones alone and lacks a portion of them. The top ten clones hold 1.5% to 1.9% of a sample with some 190,000 clones, roughly 87% of them seen once. The sequencing input was PBMCs. Source of these receptors: a man aged 35-49 years in good health and CMV-seronegative.

This rearrangement joins TRBV11-2 to TRBJ2-1; 14 bases agree with TRBD2. This CDR3 is 16 amino acids long. Losses at the gene ends were 4 bases for V and 8 bases for J; bases not matched to a gene: 7. From germline, CDR1 is SGHAT and CDR2 FQNNGV. CDR3 in amino acids: CASSSQTSGGAYEQFF. The CDR3 DNA reads TGTGCCAGCAGCTCCCAGACTAGCGGGGGGGCGTATGAGCAGTTCTTC.

This chain joins TRBV6-5 and TRBJ1-1; 7 bases fit TRBD1. The CDR3 runs to 13 residues. V was clipped by 5 bases and J by 10 bases; unmatched bases: 10. Germline lookup yields CDR1 MNHEY and CDR2 SVGAGI. The CDR3 loop reads CASSRPDRARAFF. CDR3 in DNA: TGTGCCAGCAGTAGGCCCGACAGGGCTCGAGCTTTCTTT.

The chain links TRBV5-6 to TRBJ2-1, with D possibly matching TRBD1 (6 bases). Trimming removed 2 bases at V and 10 bases at J, with 7 bases between. The CDR3 is made up of 11 amino acids. The germline V gene has CDR1 SGHDT and CDR2 YYEEEE. CDR3 sequence reads: CASSFGTEQFF. The DNA of the CDR3 is TGTGCCAGCAGCTTCGGGACAGAGCAGTTCTTC.

The chain links TRBV7-2 to TRBJ2-1, with D unresolved. CDR3 length: 14 amino acids. The germline V and J ends were trimmed by 5 bases and 7 bases, with 15 bases remaining between them. Germline V gives CDR1 SGHTA, CDR2 FQGNSA. CDR3 sequence (DNA): TGTGCCAGCAGCCCTAAACAGCCCAGTAATGAGCAGTTCTTC. Its translation: CASSPKQPSNEQFF.

J is TRBJ2-5 and V is TRBV7-9; 9 nucleotides match TRBD1. The CDR3 loop spans 15 amino acids. In germline, CDR1 is SEHNR, CDR2 FQNEAQ (reference sequence). Losses at the gene ends were 10 bases for V and 2 bases for J; bases not matched to a gene: 11. DNA of the CDR3: TGTGCCACCGGACTTTCCGGGACAGGGCAAGAGACCCAGTACTTC. Protein product: CATGLSGTGQETQYF.

The chain carries TRBV7-9 and TRBJ2-1, with D perhaps matching TRBD1 (5 bases). The V end was cut by 1 base, the J end by 6 bases, with 7 bases between. The CDR3 runs 13 residues. From germline, CDR1 is SEHNR and CDR2 FQNEAQ (reference sequence). The CDR3 here is CASSLGTINEQFF. CDR3 sequence (DNA): TGTGCCAGCAGCTTAGGGACAATCAATGAGCAGTTCTTC.

This clone was found a few times. This chain joins TRBV10-1 and TRBJ2-7; possibly TRBD1 for D (6 bases). Germline V gene lookup returns CDR1 WNHNN and CDR2 SYGVQD (reference sequence). This CDR3 contains 13 residues. With 7 bases removed from V and 3 bases from J, the gap between germline ends came to 13 bases. CDR3 protein: CASKEAGDYEQYF. CDR3 DNA: TGCGCCAGCAAGGAGGCAGGGGACTACGAGCAGTACTTC.